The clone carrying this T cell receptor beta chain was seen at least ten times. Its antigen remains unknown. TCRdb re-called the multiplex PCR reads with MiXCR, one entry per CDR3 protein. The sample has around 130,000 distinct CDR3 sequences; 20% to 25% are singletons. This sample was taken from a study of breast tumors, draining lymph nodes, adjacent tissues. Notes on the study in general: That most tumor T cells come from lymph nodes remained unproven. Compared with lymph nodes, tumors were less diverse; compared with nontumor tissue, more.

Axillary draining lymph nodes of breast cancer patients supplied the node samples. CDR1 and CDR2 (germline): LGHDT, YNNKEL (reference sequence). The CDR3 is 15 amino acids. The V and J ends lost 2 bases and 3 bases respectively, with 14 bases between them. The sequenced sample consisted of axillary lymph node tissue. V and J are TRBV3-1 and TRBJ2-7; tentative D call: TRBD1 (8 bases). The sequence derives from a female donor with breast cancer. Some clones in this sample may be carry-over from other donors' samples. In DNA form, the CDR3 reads TGTGCCAGCAGCCAAAACAGGGGGGGGGGCTACGAGCAGTACTTC. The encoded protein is CASSQNRGGGYEQYF.